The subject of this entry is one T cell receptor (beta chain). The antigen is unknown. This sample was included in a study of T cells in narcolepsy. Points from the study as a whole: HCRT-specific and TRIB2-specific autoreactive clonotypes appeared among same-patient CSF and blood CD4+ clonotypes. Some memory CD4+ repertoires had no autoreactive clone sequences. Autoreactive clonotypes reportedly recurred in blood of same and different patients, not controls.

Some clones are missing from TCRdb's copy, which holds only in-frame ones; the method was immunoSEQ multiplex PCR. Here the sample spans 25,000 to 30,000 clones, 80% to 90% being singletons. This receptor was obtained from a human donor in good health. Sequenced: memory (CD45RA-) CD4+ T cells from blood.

The CDR3: CASSDIKWRDLTGMNTEAFF. CDR3 nucleotide sequence: TGTGCCAGCAGTGATATTAAGTGGAGGGATCTCACTGGAATGAACACTGAAGCTTTCTTT. The rearrangement joins TRBV28 to TRBJ1-1; D is ambiguous. V was clipped by 5 bases and J by 0 bases, with 28 bases between them. CDR1 is MDHEN, CDR2 SYDVKM, per germline. CDR3 length: 20 amino acids.